This T cell receptor (beta chain) was identified in a study of T-cell memory formation after mild COVID-19. A few counts support this clonotype. Its cognate antigen is unknown. The CDR3 sequence is 14 residues long. The junction had 7 bases not matched to a gene; V was cut back by 5 bases and J by 6 bases. CDR1 is LNHDA, CDR2 SQIVND, per germline (reference sequence). Employing constant-segment primers, 5'RACE generated TCR alpha and TCR beta cDNA libraries bearing sample barcodes and UMIs. TCRdb fed the 5' RACE reads into MiXCR, producing one record per CDR3 protein. The data hold around 530,000 distinct CDR3 sequences, with about a fifth observed a single time. Study outcomes and limitations: From day 15 to 85, contracting clones were balanced between CD4 and CD8, whereas later expanders leaned toward CD4+. Some clones that responded turned up in pre-infection memory, which suggests that cross-reactive memory joined in. CM and EM subsets held most contracting CD4+ clones; EMRA held CD8+ ones.

The chain employs TRBV19 and TRBJ2-7; 10 bases are a match to TRBD1. The sample consisted of PBMCs or a T cell subset sorted from them (not recorded which). The TCR was taken from an adult woman who had mild COVID-19 (a few samples of this study predate the infection). Cell type and time point are not known. CDR3 DNA: TGTGCCAGTAGTCGGAGACAGGGGGCATTCGAGCAGTACTTC. The encoded protein is CASSRRQGAFEQYF.